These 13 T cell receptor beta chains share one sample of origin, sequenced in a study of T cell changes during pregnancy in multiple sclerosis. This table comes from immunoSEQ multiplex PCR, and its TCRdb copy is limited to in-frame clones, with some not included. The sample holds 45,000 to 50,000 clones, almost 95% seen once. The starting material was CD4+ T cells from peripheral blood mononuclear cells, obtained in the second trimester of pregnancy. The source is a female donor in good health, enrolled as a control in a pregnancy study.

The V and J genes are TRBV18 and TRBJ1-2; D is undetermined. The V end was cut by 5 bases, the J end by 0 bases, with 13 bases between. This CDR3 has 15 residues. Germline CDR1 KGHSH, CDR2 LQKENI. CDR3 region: CASSKSDLANYGYTF. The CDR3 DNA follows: TGTGCCAGCTCAAAATCAGACTTAGCTAACTATGGCTACACCTTC. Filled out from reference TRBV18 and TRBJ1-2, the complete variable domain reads NAGVMQNPRHLVRRRGQEARLRCSPMKGHSHVYWYRQLPEEGLKFMVYLQKENIIDESGMPKERFSAEFPKEGPSILRIQQVVRGDSAAYFCASSKSDLANYGYTFGSGTRLTVV.

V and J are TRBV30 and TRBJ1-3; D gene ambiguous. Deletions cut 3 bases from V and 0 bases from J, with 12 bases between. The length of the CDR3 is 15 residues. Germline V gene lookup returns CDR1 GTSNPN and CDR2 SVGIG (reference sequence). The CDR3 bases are TGTGCCTGGAGCGCAACAAGATACTCTGGAAACACCATATATTTT. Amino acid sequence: CAWSATRYSGNTIYF. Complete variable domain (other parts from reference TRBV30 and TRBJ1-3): SQTIHQWPATLVQPVGSPLSLECTVEGTSNPNLYWYRQAAGRGLQLLFYSVGIGQISSEVPQNLSASRPQDRQFILSSKKLLLSDSGFYLCAWSATRYSGNTIYFGEGSWLTVV.

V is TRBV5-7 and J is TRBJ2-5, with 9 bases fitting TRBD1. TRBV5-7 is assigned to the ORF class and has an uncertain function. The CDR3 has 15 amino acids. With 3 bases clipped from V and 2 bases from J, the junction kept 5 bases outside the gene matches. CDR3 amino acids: CASSSRGQGQETQYF. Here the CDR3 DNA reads TGTGCCAGCAGCTCCCGGGGACAGGGTCAAGAGACCCAGTACTTC.

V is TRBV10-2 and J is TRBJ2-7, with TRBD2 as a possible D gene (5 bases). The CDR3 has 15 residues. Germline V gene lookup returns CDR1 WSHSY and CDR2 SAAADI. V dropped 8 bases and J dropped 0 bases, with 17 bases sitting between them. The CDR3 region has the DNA TGCGCCAGCGTAGATGGGAGCACCAGCTCCTACGAGCAGTACTTC. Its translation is CASVDGSTSSYEQYF.

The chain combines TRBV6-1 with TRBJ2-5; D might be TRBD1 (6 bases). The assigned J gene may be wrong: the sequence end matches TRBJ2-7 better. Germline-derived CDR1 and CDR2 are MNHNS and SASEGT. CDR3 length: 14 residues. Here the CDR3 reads CASSEAWSRGEQYF. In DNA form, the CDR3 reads TGTGCCAGCAGTGAAGCGTGGTCCAGGGGCGAGCAGTACTTC.

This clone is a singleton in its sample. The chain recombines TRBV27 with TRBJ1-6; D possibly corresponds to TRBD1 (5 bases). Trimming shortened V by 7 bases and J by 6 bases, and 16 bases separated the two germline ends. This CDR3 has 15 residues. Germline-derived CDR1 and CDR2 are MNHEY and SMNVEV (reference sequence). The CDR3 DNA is TGTGCCAGCATGGGGCAGGGTTTAATTAATTCACCCCTCCACTTT. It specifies CASMGQGLINSPLHF.

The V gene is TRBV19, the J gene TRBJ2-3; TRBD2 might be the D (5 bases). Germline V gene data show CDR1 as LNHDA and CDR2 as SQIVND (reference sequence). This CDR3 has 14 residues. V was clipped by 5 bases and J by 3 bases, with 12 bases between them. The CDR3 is CASSLGAETDTQYF. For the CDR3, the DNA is TGTGCCAGTAGTTTGGGAGCCGAAACAGATACGCAGTATTTT. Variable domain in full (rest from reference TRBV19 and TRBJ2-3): DGGITQSPKYLFRKEGQNVTLSCEQNLNHDAMYWYRQDPGQGLRLIYYSQIVNDFQKGDIAEGYSVSREKKESFPLTVTSAQKNPTAFYLCASSLGAETDTQYFGPGTRLTVL.

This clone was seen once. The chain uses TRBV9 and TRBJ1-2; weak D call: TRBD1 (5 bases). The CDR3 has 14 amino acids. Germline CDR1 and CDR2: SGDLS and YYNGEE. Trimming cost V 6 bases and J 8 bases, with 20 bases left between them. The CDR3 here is CASTHGGPAGGYTF. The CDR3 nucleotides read TGTGCCAGCACCCACGGTGGCCCGGCAGGGGGCTACACCTTC.

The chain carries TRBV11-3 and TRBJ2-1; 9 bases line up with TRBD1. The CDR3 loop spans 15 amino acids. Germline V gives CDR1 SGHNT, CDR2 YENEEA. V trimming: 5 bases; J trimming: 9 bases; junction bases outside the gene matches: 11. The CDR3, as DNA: TGTGCCAGCAGCCCGGGACAGGGTCATCATAGTGAGCAGTTCTTC. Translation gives CASSPGQGHHSEQFF.

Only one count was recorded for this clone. The CDR3 DNA is TGTGCCAGCAGCCCGGCAACTACAGGGTTTGGAAACACCATATATTTT. Amino acids: CASSPATTGFGNTIYF. The J gene is TRBJ1-3, the V gene TRBV9; possibly TRBD1 for D (6 bases). The CDR3 covers 16 residues. Germline CDR1 reads SGDLS; CDR2 reads YYNGEE. The V end lost 4 bases, the J end lost 3 bases, and 17 bases lay between the germline ends. The full variable domain, with the rest looked up from reference TRBV9 and TRBJ1-3, is DSGVTQTPKHLITATGQRVTLRCSPRSGDLSVYWYQQSLDQGLQFLIQYYNGEERAKGNILERFSAQQFPDLHSELNLSSLELGDSALYFCASSPATTGFGNTIYFGEGSWLTVV.

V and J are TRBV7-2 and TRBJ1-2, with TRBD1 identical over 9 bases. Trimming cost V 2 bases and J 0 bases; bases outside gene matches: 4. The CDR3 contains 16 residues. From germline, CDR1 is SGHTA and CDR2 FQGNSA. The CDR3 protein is CASSLMGTGPNYGYTF. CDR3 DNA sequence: TGTGCCAGCAGCTTAATGGGGACAGGGCCTAACTATGGCTACACCTTC.

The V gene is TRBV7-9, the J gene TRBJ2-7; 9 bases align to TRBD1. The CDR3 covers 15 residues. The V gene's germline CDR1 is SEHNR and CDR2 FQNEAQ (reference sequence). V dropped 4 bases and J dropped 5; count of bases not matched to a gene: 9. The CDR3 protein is CASSSTGTGHNEQYF. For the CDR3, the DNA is TGTGCCAGCAGCTCCACCGGGACAGGGCACAACGAGCAGTACTTC.

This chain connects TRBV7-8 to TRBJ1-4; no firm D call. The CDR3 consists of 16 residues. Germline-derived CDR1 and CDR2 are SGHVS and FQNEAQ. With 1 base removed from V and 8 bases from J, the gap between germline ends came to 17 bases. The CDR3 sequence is CASSLDSGLTSEKLFF. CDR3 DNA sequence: TGTGCCAGCAGCTTAGATTCCGGACTAACAAGCGAAAAACTGTTTTTT. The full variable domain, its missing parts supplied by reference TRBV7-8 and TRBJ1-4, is GAGVSQSPRYKVAKRGQDVALRCDPISGHVSLFWYQQALGQGPEFLTYFQNEAQLDKSGLPSDRFFAERPEGSVSTLKIQRTQQEDSAVYLCASSLDSGLTSEKLFFGSGTQLSVL.